Listed here are 30 T cell receptor beta chains from one sample, sequenced in a study of tumor-infiltrating lymphocytes in oesophageal squamous cell carcinoma (dated by TCRdb to the mid-2010s). Libraries were constructed by PCR. The data were produced on an Illumina HiSeq 2000. TCRdb reprocessing: public reads trimmed at Q25 with fastp, clones called with MiXCR, in-frame beta chains kept. Here each entry gathers all rows of one CDR3 protein and keeps the most common genes and DNA. The sample has around 13,000 distinct CDR3 sequences on record, over 50% of them singletons. The top ten clonotypes cover 25% to 30% of the sample. The sequenced material came from esophageal tumor tissue. The receptor set was obtained from a female donor with esophageal squamous cell carcinoma.

This clonotype was seen only a few times. The chain employs TRBV6-8 and TRBJ2-3; 12 bases are shared with TRBD2. The DNA end favors TRBJ2-5, so the J call may be wrong. The CDR3 runs to 16 residues. Germline CDR1 MNHGY, CDR2 SAAAGT. CDR3 in DNA: TGTGCCAGCAGTGCGACTAGCGGGAGTGGACAAGAGACCCAGTACTTC. Residues: CASSATSGSGQETQYF.

This clonotype came up a few times. The chain recombines TRBV11-3 with TRBJ2-7; D possibly matches TRBD1 or TRBD2 (5 bases each). The end of the DNA aligns better with TRBJ2-1, so the J call may be wrong. The germline V gene has CDR1 SGHNT and CDR2 YENEEA. This CDR3 spans 12 amino acids. As DNA, the CDR3 is TGTGCCAGCAGCTTAGAGAGGGGTGAGCAGTTCTTC. Residues: CASSLERGEQFF.

This clonotype was seen only a few times. This may arise from a read error, as a much more abundant clone is one base away. The rearrangement joins TRBV5-1 to TRBJ2-1; TRBD2 matches at 8 bases. The end of the DNA is better explained by TRBJ2-7, so the J call may be wrong. The germline gives CDR1 SGHRS, CDR2 YFSETQ. There are 18 residues in the CDR3. CDR3 sequence reads: CASSVGLAGAATYNEQYF. CDR3 nucleotides: TGCGCCAGCAGCGTCGGGCTAGCGGGTGCTGCTACCTACAATGAGCAGTACTTC.

This chain joins TRBV7-8 and TRBJ2-3, with TRBD2 identical over 10 bases. The closer fit of TRBJ2-1 to the DNA end suggests the J call may be wrong. CDR3 length: 14 amino acids. Germline assignment: CDR1 SGHVS and CDR2 FQNEAQ. CDR3 DNA: TGTGCCAGCAGCTCGAGGCGGACTAGCGGTGAGCAGTTCTTC. This sequence encodes CASSSRRTSGEQFF.

V is TRBV12-3 or TRBV12-4 and J is TRBJ2-4; D unclear. Deletions cut 5 bases from V and 1 base from J, with 15 bases between. The CDR3 runs to 16 residues. The CDR3 DNA follows: TGTGCCAGCAGTAGACCCGGTGGAGCGGCCAAAAACATTCAGTACTTC. Its protein is CASSRPGGAAKNIQYF.

Comments on this clonotype: The CDR3 ends on some other residue instead of the conserved phenylalanine or tryptophan, so this is likely a read error. Because the CDR3's place on the DNA is in doubt, the DNA is left out and the CDR3 is given as listed by TCRdb. The J gene is TRBJ2-2, the V gene TRBV6-6; whether TRBD2, the table's D call, matches the DNA was not checked. Per germline, CDR1 MNHNY and CDR2 SVGAGI (reference sequence). A total of 9 residues make up the CDR3, ends included. Here the CDR3 reads CASSYSGLA.

By share, this clonotype ranks as medium-sized. DNA for the CDR3: TGTGCCAGCAGCTTAGACGGGGGGCGTAATGAAAAACTGTTTTTT. Protein sequence: CASSLDGGRNEKLFF. The chain uses TRBV7-9 and TRBJ1-4, with D possibly TRBD1 on 6 matching bases. CDR1 and CDR2 (germline): SEHNR, FQNEAQ (reference sequence). V was clipped by 1 base and J by 4 bases, with 10 bases between them. There are 15 residues in the CDR3.

The chain combines TRBV7-9 with TRBJ2-5, with D possibly matching TRBD2 (6 bases). Trimming removed 6 bases from V and 4 bases from J, with 18 bases in between. This CDR3 has 15 residues. The V gene's germline CDR1 is SEHNR and CDR2 FQNEAQ (reference sequence). The CDR3 protein is CASSPTGGGGETQYF. CDR3 in DNA: TGTGCCAGCAGTCCCACCGGTGGGGGAGGAGAGACCCAGTACTTC.

V usage is TRBV6-1 and J usage is TRBJ2-5, with TRBD1 matching over 7 bases. The germline V gene has CDR1 MNHNS and CDR2 SASEGT. Trimming removed 5 bases from V and 2 bases from J; junction bases left unmatched: 5. The CDR3 is 14 amino acids. This CDR3 is CASSPGQRQETQYF. The DNA for the CDR3 is TGTGCCAGCAGTCCGGGACAGCGGCAAGAGACCCAGTACTTC.

This clonotype qualifies as medium-sized. The chain has TRBV6-1 and TRBJ2-5; no definite D call. V was cut by 2 bases and J by 6 bases, with 7 bases left in between. Looked up from germline, CDR1 is MNHNS and CDR2 is SASEGT. This CDR3 region has 12 residues. As DNA, the CDR3 is TGTGCCAGCAGTGAAAGATTCCAGACCCAGTACTTC. Its protein product is CASSERFQTQYF.

In its sample, this clonotype was seen a few times. CDR3 nucleotides: TGTGCCAGCAAGGATAAACAGTTCACTGAAGCTTTCTTT. Translation gives CASKDKQFTEAFF. The chain joins TRBV6-5 to TRBJ1-1; D not certain. This CDR3 is built from 13 residues. The germline V and J ends were trimmed by 7 bases and 4 bases, with 13 bases remaining between them. Germline values: CDR1 MNHEY, CDR2 SVGAGI.

J is TRBJ2-7 and V is TRBV7-2; 11 nucleotides agree with TRBD1. J lost 2 bases, V lost 5 bases, and 8 bases had no gene match. In germline, CDR1 is SGHTA, CDR2 FQGNSA. This CDR3 region has 16 residues. This CDR3 reads CASSPPGQGGTYEQYF. CDR3 nucleotides: TGTGCCAGCAGCCCGCCGGGACAGGGGGGAACCTACGAGCAGTACTTC.

The chain links TRBV28 to TRBJ1-1; 8 bases line up with TRBD2. The J call may be wrong; the DNA end is better matched by TRBJ2-1. Per germline, CDR1 MDHEN and CDR2 SYDVKM. The CDR3 covers 13 residues. The CDR3 protein is CASSFTGRDQQFF. The CDR3 region has the DNA TGTGCCAGCAGTTTTACCGGGAGGGATCAGCAGTTCTTC.

The chain uses TRBV7-3 and TRBJ2-2; the match to TRBD1 covers 9 bases. After removal of 5 bases from V and 6 bases from J, the junction contained 4 bases not matched to a gene. The germline CDR1 and CDR2 sequences are SGHTA and FQGTGA. The CDR3 extends over 14 amino acids. The CDR3 here is CASSRQGEAGELFF. In DNA form, the CDR3 reads TGTGCCAGCAGCCGACAGGGGGAGGCCGGGGAGCTGTTTTTT.

By sample fraction, this clonotype is medium-sized. The CDR3 DNA sequence: TGCGCCAGCATCGGACTAGCGGGAGGGCCCTCTGGGGCCAACGTCCTGACTTTC. Its translation is CASIGLAGGPSGANVLTF. This chain links TRBV10-2 with TRBJ2-6, with TRBD2 matching 15 bases. The junction had 4 bases not matched to a gene; V was cut back by 7 bases and J by 0 bases. The germline gives CDR1 WSHSY, CDR2 SAAADI. CDR3 length: 18 residues.

This clonotype has at least ten counts. Because it lacks the conserved phenylalanine or tryptophan at the end, this CDR3 is likely a read error. Because the CDR3's place on the DNA is in doubt, the DNA is left out and the CDR3 is given as listed by TCRdb. This sequence joins TRBV7-9 and TRBJ2-6; TRBD2 is taken as the D call from the table, unchecked against the DNA. Germline V gene data show CDR1 as SEHNR and CDR2 as FQNEAQ (reference sequence). The CDR3 sequence runs 9 residues, both termini included. CDR3 residues: CASSSRGLA.

The table lists this clonotype with a few counts. The chain uses TRBV7-3 and TRBJ2-4, with D tentatively TRBD2 (5 bases). The germline V gene has CDR1 SGHTA and CDR2 FQGTGA. Trimming took off 3 bases at V and 8 bases at J, with 11 bases between the two ends. This CDR3 contains 13 residues. CDR3 loop: CASSLGKGDIQYF. The CDR3, as DNA: TGTGCCAGCAGCTTGGGGAAGGGAGACATTCAGTACTTC.

The chain recombines TRBV7-2 with TRBJ2-5; 9 bases fit TRBD1. This CDR3 contains 14 residues. Germline V CDR1 and CDR2: SGHTA, FQGNSA. After removal of 4 bases from V and 5 bases from J, the junction contained 5 bases not matched to a gene. CDR3 amino acids: CASSSRTGAETQYF. DNA of the CDR3: TGTGCCAGCAGCTCCCGGACAGGGGCGGAGACCCAGTACTTC.

The rearrangement joins TRBV7-2 to TRBJ2-4, with D possibly being TRBD1 (6 bases). The DNA end favors TRBJ2-7, so the J call may be wrong. The germline gives CDR1 SGHTA, CDR2 FQGNSA. The CDR3 spans 14 residues. CDR3 coding DNA: TGTGCCAGCAGCGGGGGCCCGACCTACTACGAGCAGTACTTC. Its translation: CASSGGPTYYEQYF.

The chain links TRBV7-9 to TRBJ2-3; no definite D call. With the DNA end fitting TRBJ2-1 better, the J assignment may be wrong. This CDR3 region has 12 residues. CDR1 and CDR2 from the germline V gene are SEHNR and FQNEAQ (reference sequence). This chain's CDR3 is CASSPSHNEQFF. The CDR3 DNA is TGTGCCAGCAGCCCCTCGCACAATGAGCAGTTCTTC.

The chain recombines TRBV18 with TRBJ1-1; D is ambiguous. The CDR3 is 14 residues long. With 3 bases removed from V and 1 base from J, the gap between germline ends came to 9 bases. Per the germline V gene, CDR1 is KGHSH and CDR2 is LQKENI. CDR3 amino acids: CASSPRGTNTEAFF. The DNA of the CDR3 is TGTGCCAGCTCACCCCGGGGAACGAACACTGAAGCTTTCTTT. Full variable domain (outside the CDR3, taken from reference TRBV18 and TRBJ1-1): NAGVMQNPRHLVRRRGQEARLRCSPMKGHSHVYWYRQLPEEGLKFMVYLQKENIIDESGMPKERFSAEFPKEGPSILRIQQVVRGDSAAYFCASSPRGTNTEAFFGQGTRLTVV.

This chain connects TRBV5-1 to TRBJ1-2; D is ambiguous. The CDR3 spans 15 residues. With 0 bases removed from V and 4 bases from J, the gap between germline ends came to 13 bases. The germline CDR1 and CDR2 sequences are SGHRS and YFSETQ. The CDR3 loop is CASSLGLEISYGYTF. The CDR3 DNA sequence: TGCGCCAGCAGCTTGGGTCTTGAAATTAGCTATGGCTACACCTTC. The complete variable domain, with remaining parts taken from reference TRBV5-1 and TRBJ1-2, reads KAGVTQTPRYLIKTRGQQVTLSCSPISGHRSVSWYQQTPGQGLQFLFEYFSETQRNKGNFPGRFSGRQFSNSRSEMNVSTLELGDSALYLCASSLGLEISYGYTFGSGTRLTVV.

V gene TRBV4-1 combines with J gene TRBJ1-1, with TRBD1 identical over 7 bases. From germline, CDR1 is MGHRA and CDR2 YSYEKL. The CDR3 is 13 residues long. The J segment lost 6 bases and the V segment lost 2 bases, leaving 3 bases of the junction unmatched. The CDR3 DNA sequence: TGCGCCAGCAGCCAAACAGGGGCCCCTGAAGCTTTCTTT. Encoded protein: CASSQTGAPEAFF.

This clonotype came up many times. The J gene is TRBJ2-5, the V gene TRBV2; no definite D call. The DNA end lines up better with TRBJ2-7; the J call may be wrong. Germline V CDR1 and CDR2: SNHLY, FYNNEI. The CDR3 covers 13 residues. The CDR3 nucleotides are TGTGCCAGCAGTGAAGGGCAGGACTACGAGCAGTACTTC. Protein sequence: CASSEGQDYEQYF.

This clonotype was counted at least ten times. The rearrangement links TRBV5-1 to TRBJ2-1, with 7 nucleotides matching TRBD2. The CDR3 runs to 18 residues. Germline assignment: CDR1 SGHRS and CDR2 YFSETQ. V was pared by 3 bases and J by 6 bases, with 18 bases of the junction left unmatched. Here the CDR3 reads CASSSMGRAGQPFNEQFF. The CDR3 DNA reads as TGCGCCAGCAGCTCGATGGGTCGAGCGGGGCAACCTTTCAATGAGCAGTTCTTC.

This clonotype was observed at least ten times. Mismatch with germline at one junction end may stem from a read error. This sequence joins TRBV25-1 and TRBJ2-5, with D hard to call. Looked up from germline, CDR1 is MGHDK and CDR2 is SYGVNS. This CDR3 has 13 amino acids. The CDR3: CASRQGPNSPLHF. The CDR3 nucleotides are TGTGCCAGCAGGCAAGGCCCAAATTCACCCCTCCACTTC.

The rearrangement joins TRBV12-3 or TRBV12-4 to TRBJ1-1; unclear D gene. V lost 3 bases, J lost 5 bases, and 10 bases lay in between. The CDR3 sequence is 13 residues long. CDR3 sequence (DNA): TGTGCCAGCAGTTTCCGACGGCCAACTGAAGCTTTCTTT. As protein: CASSFRRPTEAFF.

This clonotype has ten or more counts. The chain combines TRBV5-8 with TRBJ1-1; D ambiguous. V lost 2 bases and J 5 bases, leaving 7 bases between the germline ends. The CDR3 is 12 amino acids. The V gene's germline CDR1 is SGHTS and CDR2 YDEGEE. The CDR3 sequence: CASSFLRTEAFF. The CDR3 DNA follows: TGTGCCAGCAGCTTTTTGAGGACTGAAGCTTTCTTT.

This clonotype was observed a single time. V gene TRBV7-2 combines with J gene TRBJ2-1, with D maybe TRBD1 (6 bases). V was clipped by 5 bases and J by 0 bases, with 17 bases between them. In germline, CDR1 is SGHTA, CDR2 FQGNSA. The CDR3 contains 17 residues. The DNA of the CDR3 is TGTGCCAGCAGCAAATGGCAGGGGACAAGCTCCTACAATGAGCAGTTCTTC. Encoded protein: CASSKWQGTSSYNEQFF.

The chain carries TRBV2 and TRBJ2-3, with TRBD2 matching 7 bases. Unmatched junction bases numbered 4, after V lost 2 bases and J lost 2 bases. The germline CDR1 and CDR2 sequences are SNHLY and FYNNEI. The CDR3 loop spans 15 amino acids. The CDR3, as DNA: TGTGCCAGCAGTGAACTAGCGGAACTCACAGATACGCAGTATTTT. This codes for CASSELAELTDTQYF. Full variable domain (rest looked up from reference TRBV2 and TRBJ2-3): EPEVTQTPSHQVTQMGQEVILRCVPISNHLYFYWYRQILGQKVEFLVSFYNNEISEKSEIFDDQFSVERPDGSNFTLKIRSTKLEDSAMYFCASSELAELTDTQYFGPGTRLTVL.